This TCR beta chain was retrieved from a study of monozygotic twins with inflammatory bowel disease. TCRdb reprocessed the 5' RACE reads and keeps a single row for each CDR3 protein, giving no DNA. The repertoire shows some 150,000 distinct CDR3 sequences; the top ten hold 1% to 1.5%. The germline V gene has CDR1 DFQATT and CDR2 SNEGSKA (reference sequence). The length of the CDR3 is 16 residues. The V call is TRBV20-1, the J call TRBJ2-2; TCRdb reports TRBD1, a call that lacks DNA to check it against. This TCR came from a human donor with ulcerative colitis or Crohn's disease, or a healthy co-twin of an affected twin (not recorded which). Sequences were obtained from blood. CDR3 loop: CSARGGTGVTTGELFF.